This T cell receptor beta chain was documented in a study of CD8+CD57+ T cells in acquired aplastic anemia. Background on the study: Average DNA yield from sorted CD4+ and CD8+ cells was approximately 3 ug. Regarding the study as a whole: Shared by patients and controls, roughly 28 CD8+ CDR3s were abundant in patients.

The study profiled TCR beta VDJ and CDR3 using genomic DNA as template. TCRdb used MiXCR to reprocess the reads, holding one entry per CDR3 protein. The sample carries about 160,000 distinct CDR3 sequences, 48% recorded once. As regards this clonotype: The antigen is undetermined. Sequence at one end of the junction differs from germline and may be a read error.

The patients chosen for sequencing had shown expansion of CD8+CD57+ cells (detected by flow cytometry). The CDR3 runs to 15 residues. The germline gives CDR1 SGHVS, CDR2 FQNEAQ. The TCR comes from a human donor with aplastic anemia. The specimen sequenced was sorted CD4+, CD8+, or CD8+CD57+ T cells (not recorded which) from PBMCs. The chain carries TRBV7-8 and TRBJ2-7, with TRBD2 identical over 11 bases. Here the CDR3 reads CASSSGTSGVYKQYF. The CDR3 DNA reads TGTGCCAGCAGCTCCGGGACTAGCGGAGTCTACAAGCAGTACTTC.